The 18 T cell receptor beta chains presented below share a single source sample, sequenced in a study of beta chain features in type 1 diabetes. Expressed TCRB transcripts were sequenced after all isolated RNA was converted to cDNA. Produced via immunoSEQ multiplex PCR; TCRdb's table is partial and in-frame only. The sample has some 15,000 clones, under 80% seen once. Study-level results: Shorter TCRB CDR3s, moderately but significantly so, were found in Type 1 diabetes patients in all four CD4+ subsets.

What these receptors recognize is not known. The sequenced sample was stem cell memory CD4+ T cells from blood. The receptors shown here come from a man aged 25-45 years with type 1 diabetes.

This rearrangement joins TRBV7-2 to TRBJ1-5; unclear D gene. V shed 7 bases and J shed 4 bases, with 17 bases lying between them. The CDR3 covers 15 residues. Germline V gene data show CDR1 as SGHTA and CDR2 as FQGNSA. Written as DNA, the CDR3 is TGTGCCAGCACCGCAGGCCCGGGAGGGAATCAGCCCCAGCATTTT. Translating it yields CASTAGPGGNQPQHF.

This clone was seen only once. The germline gene is not matched at one end of the junction; a read error may be the cause. The chain uses TRBV9 and TRBJ2-7, with unresolved D. Germline-derived CDR1 and CDR2 are SGDLS and YYNGEE. The CDR3 length is 14 residues. The CDR3 region is CASSPDLNSSEQYF. The CDR3 coding sequence is TGTGCCAGCAGCCCAGACTTAAATTCCTCCGAGCAGTACTTC.

The gene calls are TRBV5-1 and TRBJ2-7; D uncertain. The germline V and J ends were trimmed by 0 bases and 5 bases, with 12 bases remaining between them. Germline V gives CDR1 SGHRS, CDR2 YFSETQ. The CDR3 runs to 14 residues. The DNA for the CDR3 is TGCGCCAGCAGCTTGGAGTTTAGTTTTGACGAGCAGTACTTC. Its protein product is CASSLEFSFDEQYF.

This chain connects TRBV6-1 to TRBJ2-7, with 8 bases matching TRBD1. The CDR3 sequence is 15 residues long. CDR1 and CDR2 from the germline V gene are MNHNS and SASEGT. V shed 5 bases and J 0 bases; nucleotides not matched to a gene: 6. The CDR3 DNA follows: TGTGCCAGCAGTTTTCGGACAGGGAGCTCCTACGAGCAGTACTTC. The encoded protein is CASSFRTGSSYEQYF.

This clone was seen a single time. The V gene is TRBV18, the J gene TRBJ1-1; a weak D match, TRBD1 (5 bases). The CDR3 contains 15 residues. The V and J ends lost 5 bases and 2 bases respectively, with 15 bases between them. Germline-derived CDR1 and CDR2 are KGHSH and LQKENI. CDR3 sequence: CASSKLQDPNTEAFF. CDR3 coding DNA: TGTGCCAGCTCAAAATTACAGGACCCAAACACTGAAGCTTTCTTT.

This clone has just one count. V gene TRBV5-1 combines with J gene TRBJ1-1, with no clear D. V shed 0 bases and J shed 4 bases, with 10 bases lying between them. CDR3 length: 14 amino acids. The germline V gene has CDR1 SGHRS and CDR2 YFSETQ. The CDR3 DNA is TGCGCCAGCAGCTTGGGAGGGAGCGGCACTGAAGCTTTCTTT. Translated: CASSLGGSGTEAFF.

V gene TRBV30 combines with J gene TRBJ2-7; the match to TRBD1 covers 7 bases. The germline V gene has CDR1 GTSNPN and CDR2 SVGIG (reference sequence). The trim removed 3 bases at V and 6 bases at J, leaving 11 bases unmatched. This CDR3 has 14 amino acids. The CDR3 DNA reads as TGTGCCTGGAGAACGACAGGGTTCCGGTCCGAGCAGTACTTC. Translation: CAWRTTGFRSEQYF.

The chain joins TRBV7-3 to TRBJ1-1; 9 bases agree with TRBD1. The CDR3 contains 13 residues. The V gene's germline CDR1 is SGHTA and CDR2 FQGTGA. With 1 base clipped from V and 11 bases from J, the junction kept 5 bases outside the gene matches. For the CDR3, the DNA is TGTGCCAGCAGCTTAAACCGGGACAGGGTGGCTTTCTTT. This sequence encodes CASSLNRDRVAFF.

The chain is built from TRBV5-6 and TRBJ1-4; 9 nucleotides match TRBD1. Germline-derived CDR1 and CDR2 are SGHDT and YYEEEE. After removal of 3 bases from V and 0 bases from J, the junction contained 3 bases not matched to a gene. The CDR3 is 16 residues long. Written as DNA, the CDR3 is TGTGCCAGCAGCTGGACAGGGGACGCAACTAATGAAAAACTGTTTTTT. It yields the protein CASSWTGDATNEKLFF.

J is TRBJ2-1 and V is TRBV5-4; 11 nucleotides align to TRBD1. Losses at the gene ends were 3 bases for V and 5 bases for J; bases not matched to a gene: 7. The CDR3 consists of 16 residues. Germline loops: CDR1 SGHNT, CDR2 YYREEE (reference sequence). The CDR3 is CASSSLGQGADNEQFF. Here the CDR3 DNA reads TGTGCCAGCAGCTCCCTCGGACAGGGGGCGGACAATGAGCAGTTCTTC.

This clone was detected only once. The chain is built from TRBV28 and TRBJ1-5; the D is unclear. The CDR3 consists of 13 residues. V dropped 7 bases and J dropped 0 bases, with 7 bases sitting between them. From germline, CDR1 is MDHEN and CDR2 SYDVKM. CDR3 in DNA: TGTGCCAGCACTACCTATAGCAATCAGCCCCAGCATTTT. Its translation: CASTTYSNQPQHF.

In the case of this clone: In the same sample, other DNA sequences code for this CDR3. The V call is TRBV19, the J call TRBJ1-5; no firm D call. The CDR3 spans 14 residues. The germline V gene encodes CDR1 LNHDA and CDR2 SQIVND (reference sequence). V lost 5 bases and J lost 3, with 11 bases in between. The CDR3 reads CASSGGYDNQPQHF. In nucleotides, the CDR3 is TGTGCCAGTAGTGGAGGATACGACAATCAGCCCCAGCATTTT.

J is TRBJ1-1 and V is TRBV5-1; 7 bases are shared with TRBD1. Germline values: CDR1 SGHRS, CDR2 YFSETQ. This CDR3 has 14 residues. Trimming at V came to 3 bases and at J to 5 bases, leaving 7 bases not matched to a gene. CDR3 coding DNA: TGCGCCAGCAGCTGGGAACAGGGGAATACTGAAGCTTTCTTT. Its translation is CASSWEQGNTEAFF.

The chain joins TRBV5-1 to TRBJ2-3; TRBD2 matches 13 bases. J lost 6 bases, V lost 5 bases, and 3 bases had no gene match. This CDR3 comprises 14 residues. Germline V gene data show CDR1 as SGHRS and CDR2 as YFSETQ. The CDR3 DNA sequence: TGCGCCAGCAGGGAGACTAGCGGGGGGGATACGCAGTATTTT. Amino acid sequence: CASRETSGGDTQYF.

This chain connects TRBV5-1 to TRBJ2-2; the D is unclear. The germline gives CDR1 SGHRS, CDR2 YFSETQ. Trimming pared 2 bases from V and 3 bases from J, leaving 8 bases between. CDR3 length: 14 residues. The CDR3: CASSFLSDTGELFF. CDR3 DNA: TGCGCCAGCAGCTTTCTTTCGGACACCGGGGAGCTGTTTTTT.

This CDR3 reads CASSPASGTEAFF. CDR3 DNA sequence: TGTGCCAGCTCACCCGCGTCGGGCACTGAAGCTTTCTTT. J is TRBJ1-1 and V is TRBV18; D gene ambiguous. V gave up 3 bases and J gave up 4 bases, with 9 bases separating them. This CDR3 contains 13 residues. Germline CDR1 KGHSH, CDR2 LQKENI. The variable domain in full, with the rest retrieved from reference TRBV18 and TRBJ1-1, is NAGVMQNPRHLVRRRGQEARLRCSPMKGHSHVYWYRQLPEEGLKFMVYLQKENIIDESGMPKERFSAEFPKEGPSILRIQQVVRGDSAAYFCASSPASGTEAFFGQGTRLTVV.

The CDR3 DNA is TGTGCCAGCAGCCTTGGCTGGCGGGGGCGCGAGCAGTACTTC. Amino acid sequence: CASSLGWRGREQYF. V usage is TRBV7-2 and J usage is TRBJ2-7, with a weak D call TRBD2 (7 bases). Germline V CDR1 and CDR2: SGHTA, FQGNSA. The CDR3 runs to 14 residues. V lost 5 bases, J lost 6 bases, and 17 bases lay in between.

The V and J genes are TRBV9 and TRBJ2-3; 7 bases are shared with TRBD1. In germline, CDR1 is SGDLS, CDR2 YYNGEE. CDR3 length: 14 residues. V lost 4 bases, J lost 9 bases, and 11 bases stayed unmatched. The CDR3 DNA reads as TGTGCCAGCAGCCCCTCGGGACAGACGCAGACGCAGTATTTT. Translation gives CASSPSGQTQTQYF.